The 19 T cell receptor beta chains below were found in one sample sequenced in a study of shared clonotypes between healthy human individuals. The assay was immunoSEQ multiplex PCR, and TCRdb's table has in-frame clones only and misses some. The sample lists around 1.5 million clones; roughly 98% were seen once. The sample taken for sequencing was naive CD4+ T cells sorted from blood. Noted subset: CD45RA+ positively selected. These receptors all come from a man aged 25-45 years in good health.

The chain carries TRBV7-2 and TRBJ2-7; D gene ambiguous. Germline values: CDR1 SGHTA, CDR2 FQGNSA. This CDR3 spans 12 amino acids. Trimming cost V 5 bases and J 4 bases, with 9 bases left between them. Here the CDR3 reads CASSPRPYEQYF. The CDR3 coding sequence is TGTGCCAGCAGCCCACGACCTTACGAGCAGTACTTC.

The CDR3 nucleotides are TGTGCCAGCACCACGGTTGTGGCAGATACGCAGTATTTT. Encoded protein: CASTTVVADTQYF. J is TRBJ2-3 and V is TRBV27; D gene ambiguous. The germline V gene encodes CDR1 MNHEY and CDR2 SMNVEV (reference sequence). V gave up 7 bases and J gave up 4 bases, with 12 bases separating them. This CDR3 comprises 13 residues.

The chain couples TRBV15 to TRBJ1-1; D remains ambiguous. This CDR3 has 14 amino acids. Trimming stripped 0 bases from V and 1 base from J, with 6 bases between. Germline assignment: CDR1 LNHNV and CDR2 YYDKDF (reference sequence). The CDR3 reads CATSRDLPNTEAFF. DNA for the CDR3: TGTGCCACCAGCAGAGATTTACCGAACACTGAAGCTTTCTTT.

The gene calls are TRBV5-1 and TRBJ2-2, with D hard to call. Germline CDR1 is SGHRS and CDR2 is YFSETQ. Trimming cost V 0 bases and J 0 bases, with 18 bases left between them. The CDR3 has 19 residues. The CDR3 coding sequence is TGCGCCAGCAGCTTGGACGGGTTGACTCGATCCCCGAACACCGGGGAGCTGTTTTTT. Translating gives CASSLDGLTRSPNTGELFF.

A remark on this clone: One end of the junction is discordant with germline, which a read error may explain. The rearrangement joins TRBV7-7 to TRBJ1-5; the D is unclear. The CDR3 covers 13 residues. Per germline, CDR1 SSHAT and CDR2 FNYEAQ (reference sequence). The CDR3 nucleotides are TGTGCTAGCAGCTTAGATCGTGGGCAGCCCCAGCATTTT. Its protein is CASSLDRGQPQHF.

The chain is built from TRBV7-3 and TRBJ1-3; possibly TRBD1 for D (5 bases). Between the trimmed V and J ends, which lost 4 bases and 1 base, there was a span of 14 bases. Germline V gives CDR1 SGHTA, CDR2 FQGTGA. The CDR3 loop spans 16 amino acids. CDR3 amino acids: CASSSHGRGSGNTIYF. The CDR3 DNA reads as TGTGCCAGCAGCTCCCACGGACGGGGGTCTGGAAACACCATATATTTT.

The rearrangement uses TRBV10-2 and TRBJ2-7, with D tentatively TRBD2 (6 bases). Trimming cost V 6 bases and J 3 bases, with 15 bases left between them. The CDR3 consists of 14 residues. Germline V gene sequence: CDR1 WSHSY, CDR2 SAAADI. CDR3 loop: CASSWTGEDYEQYF. The CDR3 nucleotides are TGCGCCAGCAGCTGGACGGGGGAGGACTACGAGCAGTACTTC.

The V and J genes are TRBV19 and TRBJ2-3; 12 bases align to TRBD1. The V and J ends lost 5 bases and 7 bases, in that order; junction bases with no gene match: 4. CDR3 length: 14 amino acids. CDR1 is LNHDA, CDR2 SQIVND, per germline (reference sequence). CDR3 loop: CASSQGQGAYTQYF. The CDR3 DNA reads as TGTGCCAGTAGTCAGGGACAGGGGGCCTATACGCAGTATTTT.

The chain uses TRBV7-9 and TRBJ2-3, with 7 positions matching TRBD2. This CDR3 is 18 amino acids long. Looked up from germline, CDR1 is SEHNR and CDR2 is FQNEAQ (reference sequence). V shed 2 bases, J shed 2 bases, and the junction held 13 bases outside the gene matches. CDR3: CASSLKGSSGMNTDTQYF. For the CDR3, the DNA is TGTGCCAGCAGCTTAAAGGGGTCTAGCGGCATGAACACAGATACGCAGTATTTT. The whole variable domain, remainder taken from reference TRBV7-9 and TRBJ2-3, is DTGVSQNPRHKITKRGQNVTFRCDPISEHNRLYWYRQTLGQGPEFLTYFQNEAQLEKSRLLSDRFSAERPKGSFSTLEIQRTEQGDSAMYLCASSLKGSSGMNTDTQYFGPGTRLTVL.

The rearrangement uses TRBV25-1 and TRBJ2-7; D is possibly TRBD1 or TRBD2 (5 bases each). Germline CDR1 and CDR2: MGHDK and SYGVNS. The CDR3 contains 14 residues. V was clipped by 9 bases and J by 7 bases, with 22 bases between them. CDR3 nucleotides: TGTGCCAGTAGCAGACTACACCGGGCAGGGGAGCAGTACTTC. Its translation is CASSRLHRAGEQYF.

This rearrangement joins TRBV7-3 to TRBJ1-1; unclear D gene. The germline CDR1 and CDR2 sequences are SGHTA and FQGTGA. The CDR3 runs 12 residues. V was shortened by 6 bases and J by 2 bases, with 7 bases between the two germline ends. The CDR3 DNA reads TGTGCCAGCAGTAAGGAAAACACTGAAGCTTTCTTT. Protein: CASSKENTEAFF. Full variable domain (rest looked up from reference TRBV7-3 and TRBJ1-1): GAGVSQTPSNKVTEKGKYVELRCDPISGHTALYWYRQSLGQGPEFLIYFQGTGAADDSGLPNDRFFAVRPEGSVSTLKIQRTERGDSAVYLCASSKENTEAFFGQGTRLTVV.

The chain carries TRBV28 and TRBJ2-7; D tentatively fits TRBD1 or TRBD2 (5 bases each). V lost 2 bases and J lost 1, with 18 bases in between. Germline values: CDR1 MDHEN, CDR2 SYDVKM. The CDR3 has 17 residues. The CDR3 DNA follows: TGTGCCAGCAGTTTACTCCGGCCCGGGACCGGGTCCTACGAGCAGTACTTC. Its protein is CASSLLRPGTGSYEQYF.

Points on this clone: The sample carries other DNA sequences with the same CDR3. The chain joins TRBV30 to TRBJ2-5; TRBD1 might be the D (5 bases). Germline CDR1 GTSNPN, CDR2 SVGIG (reference sequence). The CDR3 sequence is 12 residues long. V dropped 4 bases and J dropped 1 base, with 7 bases sitting between them. Here the CDR3 reads CAWNQGQETQYF. CDR3 in DNA: TGTGCCTGGAATCAGGGCCAAGAGACCCAGTACTTC.

The chain carries TRBV10-3 and TRBJ2-7, with 8 bases identical to TRBD2. The germline V gene encodes CDR1 ENHRY and CDR2 SYGVKD. V was pared by 4 bases and J by 5 bases, with 7 bases of the junction left unmatched. The length of the CDR3 is 14 residues. The CDR3 sequence is CAISVSGGRDEQYF. CDR3 nucleotides: TGTGCCATCAGTGTCAGCGGGGGCCGCGACGAGCAGTACTTC.

Remarks on this clone: Other nucleotide sequences from this sample produce the same CDR3. This CDR3 reads CASSLGLNTGELFF. DNA of the CDR3: TGTGCCAGCAGCTTAGGGCTGAACACCGGGGAGCTGTTTTTT. The chain is built from TRBV7-9 and TRBJ2-2, with unresolved D. The CDR3 loop spans 14 amino acids. CDR1 and CDR2 (germline): SEHNR, FQNEAQ (reference sequence). The V gene lost 1 base and the J gene lost 1 base, with 4 bases spanning the gap.

V is TRBV29-1 and J is TRBJ1-3; D is unclear. The germline V gene has CDR1 SQVTM and CDR2 ANQGSEA. V lost 6 bases and J 0 bases, leaving 15 bases between the germline ends. CDR3 length: 15 residues. The CDR3 here is CSVHADFHSGNTIYF. CDR3 DNA sequence: TGCAGCGTGCACGCAGACTTTCACTCTGGAAACACCATATATTTT.

This chain links TRBV10-3 with TRBJ2-1, with 8 bases aligning to TRBD2. CDR3 length: 18 amino acids. V shed 2 bases, J shed 7 bases, and the junction held 16 bases outside the gene matches. Per germline, CDR1 ENHRY and CDR2 SYGVKD. Here the CDR3 reads CAISEPRPSSGRGNEQFF. CDR3 nucleotide sequence: TGTGCCATCAGTGAGCCAAGGCCTTCTAGCGGGCGGGGAAATGAGCAGTTCTTC.

V gene TRBV28 combines with J gene TRBJ1-2; D gene unclear. Germline V lookup: CDR1 MDHEN, CDR2 SYDVKM. The CDR3 consists of 12 residues. V was clipped by 10 bases and J by 5 bases, with 14 bases between them. This chain's CDR3 is CATSTLPYGYTF. The CDR3 DNA is TGTGCCACCTCAACGTTGCCTTATGGCTACACCTTC.

The V and J genes are TRBV5-1 and TRBJ2-1; 9 bases line up with TRBD2. This CDR3 spans 16 amino acids. The germline V gene has CDR1 SGHRS and CDR2 YFSETQ. V was pared by 4 bases and J by 5 bases, with 10 bases of the junction left unmatched. CDR3: CASSIRRASGDNEQFF. Written as DNA, the CDR3 is TGCGCCAGCAGCATCCGGAGGGCTAGCGGGGACAATGAGCAGTTCTTC.